These 25 T cell receptor beta chains were all obtained from the same sample, sequenced in a study of beta chain features in type 1 diabetes. The antigens of these receptors remain unknown. The study, taken as a whole, reports: Shorter TCRB CDR3s, moderately but significantly so, were found in Type 1 diabetes patients in all four CD4+ subsets.

Investigators reverse transcribed all isolated RNA, so they sequenced expressed TCRB transcripts. The table came from immunoSEQ multiplex PCR; TCRdb's copy has only in-frame clones and leaves some out. Of approximately 280,000 clones listed, 15% are singletons. Sample: naive CD4+ T cells from blood. These TCRs come from a young man with type 1 diabetes.

As DNA, the CDR3 is TGTGCCAGCAGCCTGACTAGCGGGGTCCCAGAGACCCAGTACTTC. Translated, it gives CASSLTSGVPETQYF. The chain joins TRBV7-2 to TRBJ2-5, with 11 bases matching TRBD2. This CDR3 is 15 amino acids long. The V gene's germline CDR1 is SGHTA and CDR2 FQGNSA. V shed 5 bases and J 4 bases; nucleotides not matched to a gene: 6.

This clone came up a few times. The chain has TRBV2 and TRBJ2-7; no reliable D call. Germline loops: CDR1 SNHLY, CDR2 FYNNEI. Trimming took 1 base from V and 6 from J, leaving 7 bases between them. The length of the CDR3 is 12 residues. The CDR3 sequence is CASSEEQVEQYF. The DNA of the CDR3 is TGTGCCAGCAGTGAAGAGCAGGTCGAGCAGTACTTC.

The chain is built from TRBV5-1 and TRBJ2-5, with D possibly matching TRBD2 (6 bases). The length of the CDR3 is 16 residues. Per the germline V gene, CDR1 is SGHRS and CDR2 is YFSETQ. The V gene lost 4 bases and the J gene lost 3 bases, with 19 bases spanning the gap. The CDR3 here is CASSPLGTGGEETQYF. Written as DNA, the CDR3 is TGCGCCAGCAGCCCATTAGGGACCGGCGGGGAAGAGACCCAGTACTTC.

The chain links TRBV11-2 to TRBJ2-4; the D gene is possibly TRBD1 (6 bases). Trimming left V 3 bases short and J 5 bases short, with 8 bases between. Germline CDR1 is SGHAT and CDR2 is FQNNGV. The CDR3 sequence is 13 residues long. CDR3 residues: CASSFAGENIQYF. CDR3 DNA sequence: TGTGCCAGCAGCTTCGCAGGGGAAAACATTCAGTACTTC.

This clone was seen a few times. Additional DNA sequences in this sample encode the identical CDR3. The chain is built from TRBV5-1 and TRBJ2-5; 9 bases match TRBD1. There are 14 residues in the CDR3. The germline V gene encodes CDR1 SGHRS and CDR2 YFSETQ. V shed 4 bases, J shed 2 bases, and the junction held 3 bases outside the gene matches. The CDR3 DNA follows: TGCGCCAGCAGCGGGGGACAGGGTCAAGAGACCCAGTACTTC. Encoded protein: CASSGGQGQETQYF. The full variable domain, in which reference TRBV5-1 and TRBJ2-5 provide the parts outside the CDR3, is KAGVTQTPRYLIKTRGQQVTLSCSPISGHRSVSWYQQTPGQGLQFLFEYFSETQRNKGNFPGRFSGRQFSNSRSEMNVSTLELGDSALYLCASSGGQGQETQYFGPGTRLLVL.

There are a few counts of this clone. V and J are TRBV7-2 and TRBJ2-7, with 7 bases matching TRBD2. The germline V gene encodes CDR1 SGHTA and CDR2 FQGNSA. V trimming: 2 bases; J trimming: 3 bases; junction bases outside the gene matches: 4. The CDR3 has 14 residues. For the CDR3, the DNA is TGTGCCAGCAGCTTACCGGGGAGGGTCTACGAGCAGTACTTC. This gives the protein CASSLPGRVYEQYF.

The CDR3 region has the DNA TGTGCCAGCTCACCACCGGGCGTCGCAGAGACCCAGTACTTC. Amino acid sequence: CASSPPGVAETQYF. This rearrangement joins TRBV18 to TRBJ2-5; no clear D gene. With 0 bases removed from V and 4 bases from J, the gap between germline ends came to 9 bases. From germline, CDR1 is KGHSH and CDR2 LQKENI. The CDR3 spans 14 residues.

This clone has only a few counts. The chain links TRBV4-2 to TRBJ2-3; maybe TRBD2 (6 bases). This CDR3 is built from 16 residues. The V end was cut by 1 base, the J end by 4 bases, with 15 bases between. Germline V gene lookup returns CDR1 LGHNA and CDR2 YNFKEQ. The CDR3: CASSQAEASAPDTQYF. CDR3 coding DNA: TGTGCCAGCAGCCAAGCGGAGGCTAGCGCGCCAGATACGCAGTATTTT.

The chain recombines TRBV21-1 with TRBJ2-1; the DNA was not used to check the table's D call, TRBD2. TRBV21-1 is a recognized pseudogene. The CDR3 has 17 amino acids. CDR3 amino acids: CASSKVTIPGSYNEQFF. DNA for the CDR3: TGTGCCAGCAGCAAAGTGACTATCCCGGGCTCCTACAATGAGCAGTTCTTC.

This clone was detected a few times. The genes are TRBV7-8 and TRBJ2-1; 8 nucleotides match TRBD1. J was trimmed by 0 bases and V by 8 bases; bases with no gene match: 6. The CDR3 is made up of 15 amino acids. CDR1 is SGHVS, CDR2 FQNEAQ, per germline. CDR3 bases: TGTGCCAGCCGGGACAGGTGGGGCTCCTACAATGAGCAGTTCTTC. This codes for CASRDRWGSYNEQFF.

This chain joins TRBV29-1 and TRBJ2-5; possible D gene TRBD2, 5 bases. V lost 5 bases, J lost 5 bases, and 18 bases lay in between. This CDR3 region has 14 residues. CDR1 and CDR2 from the germline V gene are SQVTM and ANQGSEA. The CDR3 region is CSVKNRLARETQYF. As DNA, the CDR3 is TGCAGCGTTAAGAATCGGCTAGCACGCGAGACCCAGTACTTC.

This sequence joins TRBV18 and TRBJ2-7; 12 bases are a match to TRBD1. The V and J ends lost 3 bases and 3 bases, in that order; junction bases with no gene match: 3. The CDR3 has 15 amino acids. Germline-derived CDR1 and CDR2 are KGHSH and LQKENI. CDR3 DNA: TGTGCCAGCTCACCGGGGACAGGGGGCATCTACGAGCAGTACTTC. Residues: CASSPGTGGIYEQYF.

The J gene is TRBJ2-7, the V gene TRBV2, with D hard to call. Germline V gene lookup returns CDR1 SNHLY and CDR2 FYNNEI. The ends were cut back, 6 bases at V and 0 bases at J, with 6 bases in the middle. The CDR3 is made up of 12 amino acids. For the CDR3, the DNA is TGTGCCAGCAGCACAGACTCCTACGAGCAGTACTTC. It encodes CASSTDSYEQYF.

The chain links TRBV30 to TRBJ2-1; 7 positions match TRBD2. The CDR3 totals 15 residues. Germline loops: CDR1 GTSNPN, CDR2 SVGIG (reference sequence). V gave up 7 bases and J gave up 7 bases; unmatched junction bases: 16. CDR3 amino acids: CASTRGAGRNNEQFF. DNA of the CDR3: TGTGCCTCAACAAGGGGCGCCGGGAGGAATAATGAGCAGTTCTTC.

The J gene is TRBJ2-5, the V gene TRBV6-5; D possibly corresponds to TRBD2 (6 bases). The CDR3 covers 15 residues. The V gene lost 6 bases and the J gene lost 2 bases, with 16 bases spanning the gap. The germline V gene has CDR1 MNHEY and CDR2 SVGAGI. Here the CDR3 DNA reads TGTGCCAGCAGCCGGAAGGACGGGAGACAAGAGACCCAGTACTTC. Translated: CASSRKDGRQETQYF.

The V and J genes are TRBV7-9 and TRBJ2-7; TRBD2 agrees at 9 bases. Germline-derived CDR1 and CDR2 are SEHNR and FQNEAQ (reference sequence). The CDR3 is 14 residues long. Trimming at V came to 5 bases and at J to 6 bases, leaving 8 bases not matched to a gene. The CDR3 here is CASSTPGLASEQYF. CDR3 in DNA: TGTGCCAGCAGCACGCCGGGACTAGCTTCCGAGCAGTACTTC.

This chain links TRBV16 with TRBJ2-7; 12 nucleotides agree with TRBD2. The CDR3 has 16 residues. Germline V gene lookup returns CDR1 KGHSY and CDR2 FQNENV. With V trimmed by 4 bases and J by 1 base, 5 bases remained unmatched. The CDR3 sequence: CASSPRLAGGSYEQYF. CDR3 DNA sequence: TGTGCCAGCAGCCCCCGGCTAGCGGGAGGGTCCTACGAGCAGTACTTC. Supplemented by reference TRBV16 and TRBJ2-7, the full variable domain reads GEEVAQTPKHLVRGEGQKAKLYCAPIKGHSYVFWYQQVLKNEFKFLISFQNENVFDETGMPKERFSAKCLPNSPCSLEIQATKLEDSAVYFCASSPRLAGGSYEQYFGPGTRLTVT.

The chain uses TRBV9 and TRBJ1-6; no definite D call. Trimming stripped 1 base from V and 6 bases from J, with 8 bases between. Per the germline V gene, CDR1 is SGDLS and CDR2 is YYNGEE. This CDR3 contains 14 residues. The CDR3 here is CASSVLGLNSPLHF. The CDR3 coding sequence is TGTGCCAGCAGCGTACTTGGCCTTAATTCACCCCTCCACTTT. Full variable domain (missing parts from reference TRBV9 and TRBJ1-6): DSGVTQTPKHLITATGQRVTLRCSPRSGDLSVYWYQQSLDQGLQFLIQYYNGEERAKGNILERFSAQQFPDLHSELNLSSLELGDSALYFCASSVLGLNSPLHFGNGTRLTVT.

This clone came up a few times. This sequence joins TRBV7-8 and TRBJ2-1; 7 bases are a match to TRBD1. The CDR3 extends over 16 amino acids. V lost 5 bases, J lost 6 bases, and 13 bases stayed unmatched. The germline CDR1 and CDR2 sequences are SGHVS and FQNEAQ. The CDR3 reads CASSLRDRERGNEQFF. CDR3 nucleotides: TGTGCCAGCAGCCTCCGCGACAGGGAGAGGGGCAATGAGCAGTTCTTC.

The chain links TRBV9 to TRBJ1-2, with TRBD1 matching 8 bases. This CDR3 is 15 amino acids long. Germline V CDR1 and CDR2: SGDLS, YYNGEE. The ends lost 2 bases at V and 8 bases at J; junction bases unmatched: 11. The DNA of the CDR3 is TGTGCCAGCAGCGTCCCCTCAGGGGGCGCGAAGGGCTACACCTTC. It is translated as CASSVPSGGAKGYTF. Complete variable domain (other parts from reference TRBV9 and TRBJ1-2): DSGVTQTPKHLITATGQRVTLRCSPRSGDLSVYWYQQSLDQGLQFLIQYYNGEERAKGNILERFSAQQFPDLHSELNLSSLELGDSALYFCASSVPSGGAKGYTFGSGTRLTVV.

V gene TRBV10-3 combines with J gene TRBJ1-2; 9 nucleotides line up with TRBD1. The V segment lost 6 bases and the J segment 4 bases; nucleotides outside the gene matches: 6. Germline CDR1 reads ENHRY; CDR2 reads SYGVKD. The CDR3 runs to 14 residues. CDR3 in amino acids: CAISKPGQGYGYTF. The CDR3 DNA sequence: TGTGCCATCAGCAAACCGGGACAGGGCTATGGCTACACCTTC.

The genes are TRBV15 and TRBJ2-3, with a weak D call TRBD2 (5 bases). The germline V gene encodes CDR1 LNHNV and CDR2 YYDKDF (reference sequence). The CDR3 consists of 15 residues. The V gene lost 0 bases and the J gene lost 8 bases, with 15 bases spanning the gap. The CDR3 sequence is CATSRDVAGAGTQYF. The CDR3 nucleotides read TGTGCCACCAGCAGAGATGTTGCGGGCGCCGGTACGCAGTATTTT.

The V call is TRBV6-5, the J call TRBJ1-4; possible D gene TRBD1, 5 bases. The CDR3 is 14 residues long. Trimming took 6 bases from V and 11 from J, leaving 19 bases between them. CDR1 is MNHEY and CDR2 is SVGAGI in the germline V gene. The DNA of the CDR3 is TGTGCCAGCAGCGACGCCGTACGGGGGAGGAAACTGTTTTTT. Encoded protein: CASSDAVRGRKLFF.

The rearrangement links TRBV4-1 to TRBJ2-7; TRBD1 aligns across 8 bases. The CDR3 consists of 15 residues. J was trimmed by 3 bases and V by 3 bases; bases with no gene match: 7. Germline V lookup: CDR1 MGHRA, CDR2 YSYEKL. CDR3 sequence: CASSHDGQGYYEQYF. In DNA form, the CDR3 reads TGCGCCAGCAGCCATGATGGACAGGGATACTACGAGCAGTACTTC.

The chain has TRBV5-4 and TRBJ2-7; TRBD2 agrees at 12 bases. This CDR3 comprises 15 residues. V was pared by 4 bases and J by 4 bases, with 6 bases of the junction left unmatched. Germline CDR1 is SGHNT and CDR2 is YYREEE (reference sequence). CDR3 DNA: TGTGCCAGCAGCCCGTCTAGCGGGAGGGGTTACGAGCAGTACTTC. Translating gives CASSPSSGRGYEQYF.